This passage covers 17 T cell receptor beta chains from one sample sequenced in a study of shared clonotypes between healthy human individuals. The method was immunoSEQ multiplex PCR; TCRdb's version includes in-frame clones alone and lacks a portion of them. The table shows some 1.5 million clones, with 95% to 99% occurring only once. The specimen was naive CD4+ T cells sorted from blood. Noted subset: CD45RA+ positively selected. The origin of the receptors is a young man in good health.

The rearrangement uses TRBV11-2 and TRBJ2-7; D may be TRBD2 (6 bases). Germline V lookup: CDR1 SGHAT, CDR2 FQNNGV. This CDR3 is built from 16 residues. V dropped 1 base and J dropped 3 bases, with 16 bases sitting between them. For the CDR3, the DNA is TGTGCCAGCAGCTTAGGGGACCGGGACTGGATCTACGAGCAGTACTTC. Residues: CASSLGDRDWIYEQYF. Variable domain in full (rest from reference TRBV11-2 and TRBJ2-7): EAGVAQSPRYKIIEKRQSVAFWCNPISGHATLYWYQQILGQGPKLLIQFQNNGVVDDSQLPKDRFSAERLKGVDSTLKIQPAKLEDSAVYLCASSLGDRDWIYEQYFGPGTRLTVT.

This sequence joins TRBV6-5 and TRBJ2-7, with D possibly matching TRBD1 (5 bases). Germline assignment: CDR1 MNHEY and CDR2 SVGAGI. The CDR3 has 15 amino acids. Trimming pared 4 bases from V and 9 bases from J, leaving 22 bases between. The CDR3 is CASSSLKLARRVQYF. CDR3 coding DNA: TGTGCCAGCAGTTCTCTCAAGTTAGCCCGCAGGGTGCAGTACTTC.

The chain links TRBV7-8 to TRBJ2-1; TRBD2 aligns across 12 bases. The CDR3 is 17 residues long. V shed 2 bases, J shed 7 bases, and the junction held 9 bases outside the gene matches. Germline assignment: CDR1 SGHVS and CDR2 FQNEAQ. The DNA of the CDR3 is TGTGCCAGCAGCTTAAGGACTAGCGGGAACCATAAGAATGAGCAGTTCTTC. This translates into CASSLRTSGNHKNEQFF. Supplemented by reference TRBV7-8 and TRBJ2-1, the full variable domain reads GAGVSQSPRYKVAKRGQDVALRCDPISGHVSLFWYQQALGQGPEFLTYFQNEAQLDKSGLPSDRFFAERPEGSVSTLKIQRTQQEDSAVYLCASSLRTSGNHKNEQFFGPGTRLTVL.

Of note for this clone: The sample carries other DNA sequences with the same CDR3. The J gene is TRBJ1-2, the V gene TRBV28; TRBD1 is a possible D gene (5 bases). V shed 6 bases and J shed 7 bases, with 12 bases lying between them. The CDR3 consists of 12 residues. CDR1 is MDHEN and CDR2 is SYDVKM in the germline V gene. CDR3 nucleotides: TGTGCCAGCAGGCGTCAGGGTGGTGGCTACACCTTC. Translated, it gives CASRRQGGGYTF.

The chain is built from TRBV6-1 and TRBJ2-7; D perhaps matches TRBD2 (5 bases). V was clipped by 3 bases and J by 3 bases, with 12 bases between them. The germline gives CDR1 MNHNS, CDR2 SASEGT. CDR3 length: 14 residues. CDR3 region: CASSETLSDYEQYF. As DNA, the CDR3 is TGTGCCAGCAGTGAGACTCTTAGCGACTACGAGCAGTACTTC.

The chain links TRBV4-1 to TRBJ2-7; tentatively, D is TRBD1 or TRBD2 (7 bases each). Germline-derived CDR1 and CDR2 are MGHRA and YSYEKL. This CDR3 is 16 amino acids long. The V gene lost 2 bases and the J gene lost 6 bases, with 20 bases spanning the gap. CDR3 nucleotides: TGCGCCAGCAGCCAAAGAGGGACAGTTAGGGAGGGCGAGCAGTACTTC. Translated, it gives CASSQRGTVREGEQYF.

This clone has only one observation. The chain couples TRBV29-1 to TRBJ2-7, with 7 bases fitting TRBD1. The J segment lost 7 bases and the V segment lost 7 bases, leaving 13 bases of the junction unmatched. This CDR3 contains 13 residues. The germline CDR1 and CDR2 sequences are SQVTM and ANQGSEA. The CDR3 loop is CSARRAGGREQYF. The CDR3 DNA reads as TGCAGCGCCCGTCGGGCAGGGGGAAGGGAGCAGTACTTC.

This sequence joins TRBV5-1 and TRBJ2-7; 7 bases fit TRBD1. Looked up from germline, CDR1 is SGHRS and CDR2 is YFSETQ. V lost 4 bases to trimming and J lost 3 bases; unmatched junction nucleotides: 13. The CDR3 spans 16 residues. Here the CDR3 reads CASSPLANRGNYEQYF. The CDR3 nucleotides are TGCGCCAGCAGCCCGCTCGCAAACAGGGGCAACTACGAGCAGTACTTC. Drawing the rest from reference TRBV5-1 and TRBJ2-7, the complete variable domain is KAGVTQTPRYLIKTRGQQVTLSCSPISGHRSVSWYQQTPGQGLQFLFEYFSETQRNKGNFPGRFSGRQFSNSRSEMNVSTLELGDSALYLCASSPLANRGNYEQYFGPGTRLTVT.

V gene TRBV5-5 combines with J gene TRBJ2-7; TRBD1 agrees at 11 bases. The trim removed 0 bases at V and 1 base at J, leaving 9 bases unmatched. The CDR3 has 18 residues. Germline CDR1 is SGHKS and CDR2 is YYEKEE (reference sequence). The CDR3 nucleotides read TGTGCCAGCAGCTTGGTCCCGGGACAGGGGGTTAAATCCTACGAGCAGTACTTC. Translated: CASSLVPGQGVKSYEQYF.

This chain joins TRBV18 and TRBJ1-5; D uncertain. Germline-derived CDR1 and CDR2 are KGHSH and LQKENI. The CDR3 runs to 16 residues. V lost 1 base, J lost 1 base, and 11 bases lay in between. For the CDR3, the DNA is TGTGCCAGCTCACCACGTACGGATCGGAGCAATCAGCCCCAGCATTTT. As protein: CASSPRTDRSNQPQHF.

The chain has TRBV7-2 and TRBJ2-3, with D possibly TRBD1 on 5 matching bases. CDR3 length equals 12 residues. The germline CDR1 and CDR2 sequences are SGHTA and FQGNSA. The V and J ends lost 5 bases and 4 bases respectively, with 7 bases between them. The CDR3 reads CASSTRADTQYF. CDR3 DNA: TGTGCCAGCAGCACCAGGGCAGATACGCAGTATTTT.

This chain joins TRBV10-3 and TRBJ1-5, with TRBD1 matching 8 bases. CDR3 length equals 16 residues. In germline, CDR1 is ENHRY, CDR2 SYGVKD. The trim removed 4 bases at V and 6 bases at J, leaving 11 bases unmatched. This chain's CDR3 is CAISGAPDREGQPQHF. The CDR3 DNA reads as TGTGCCATCAGTGGGGCCCCGGACAGGGAGGGTCAGCCCCAGCATTTT.

The V and J genes are TRBV7-2 and TRBJ2-7; 9 nucleotides line up with TRBD1. Trimming cost V 5 bases and J 2 bases; bases outside gene matches: 4. CDR3 length: 14 residues. Per the germline V gene, CDR1 is SGHTA and CDR2 is FQGNSA. The CDR3 nucleotides read TGTGCCAGCAGCCGGGACAGGGATCCCTACGAGCAGTACTTC. Translation: CASSRDRDPYEQYF.

The genes are TRBV4-3 and TRBJ2-1; 14 positions agree with TRBD2. Germline-derived CDR1 and CDR2 are LGHNA and YSLEER. V lost 4 bases to trimming and J lost 12 bases; unmatched junction nucleotides: 11. The CDR3 loop spans 16 amino acids. CDR3 loop: CASSRPGLAGADRQFF. DNA of the CDR3: TGCGCCAGCAGCCGGCCGGGACTAGCGGGAGCTGACCGGCAGTTCTTC.

As for this clone: The identical CDR3 is also encoded by other nucleotide sequences in the sample. V is TRBV28 and J is TRBJ2-2, with 7 bases matching TRBD1. This CDR3 has 15 amino acids. Germline V gene lookup returns CDR1 MDHEN and CDR2 SYDVKM. V lost 6 bases and J lost 1; bases outside the gene matches: 5. CDR3 residues: CASRRTGENTGELFF. CDR3 DNA sequence: TGTGCCAGCAGAAGGACAGGAGAGAACACCGGGGAGCTGTTTTTT.

V is TRBV10-3 and J is TRBJ1-2; D ambiguous. There are 15 residues in the CDR3. The V gene lost 0 bases and the J gene lost 4 bases, with 12 bases spanning the gap. Per germline, CDR1 ENHRY and CDR2 SYGVKD. CDR3 nucleotides: TGTGCCATCAGTGAGTCGCCAGACCCTCGCTATGGCTACACCTTC. The encoded protein is CAISESPDPRYGYTF.

This chain uses TRBV11-2 with TRBJ2-7; D not certain. V was shortened by 2 bases and J by 2 bases, with 7 bases between the two germline ends. Germline assignment: CDR1 SGHAT and CDR2 FQNNGV. This CDR3 comprises 13 residues. CDR3 DNA sequence: TGTGCCAGCAGCTTACCCGAGGCCTACGAGCAGTACTTC. Its translation is CASSLPEAYEQYF.